This is a list of T cell receptor beta chains from one sample in a study of shared clonotypes between healthy human individuals. The method was immunoSEQ multiplex PCR; TCRdb's version includes in-frame clones alone and lacks a portion of them. The sample consists of around 690,000 clones, less than 95% of them appearing once. The material sequenced was memory CD8+ T cells from PBMCs. The receptors stem from a man aged 18 to 29 in good health. Some clones in this sample may be carry-over from other donors' samples. CDR3s include the opening cysteine and the closing phenylalanine or tryptophan. Fields, in order: V gene, J gene, CDR3 protein.

V gene: TRBV27; J gene: TRBJ2-5; CDR3 protein: CASSPSTGGRETQYF
V gene: TRBV5-1; J gene: TRBJ2-3; CDR3 protein: CASSLAARGTDTQYF
V gene: TRBV9; J gene: TRBJ2-7; CDR3 protein: CASSAGDGYEQYF
V gene: TRBV28; J gene: TRBJ2-7; CDR3 protein: CASSLPGQVYEQYF
V gene: TRBV7-9; J gene: TRBJ1-2; CDR3 protein: CASSLVTQNNYGYTF
V gene: TRBV7-3; J gene: TRBJ2-1; CDR3 protein: CASSLAPSGRRSHEQFF
V gene: TRBV9; J gene: TRBJ2-7; CDR3 protein: CASSVVATGGHEQYF
V gene: TRBV6-5; J gene: TRBJ2-7; CDR3 protein: CASSLMGGYEQYF
V gene: TRBV7-8; J gene: TRBJ2-4; CDR3 protein: CASSLSEGAKNIQYF
V gene: TRBV27; J gene: TRBJ1-1; CDR3 protein: CASSFRGVGTEAFF
V gene: TRBV10-1; J gene: TRBJ2-5; CDR3 protein: CASRVGGQYF
V gene: TRBV11-2; J gene: TRBJ2-1; CDR3 protein: CASSSTLGDYNEQFF
V gene: TRBV5-1; J gene: TRBJ1-1; CDR3 protein: CASSPRDVGGTEAFF
V gene: TRBV7-6; J gene: TRBJ2-1; CDR3 protein: CASSLVGGHEQFF
V gene: TRBV5-1; J gene: TRBJ2-3; CDR3 protein: CASSLGADTQYF
V gene: TRBV25-1; J gene: TRBJ2-1; CDR3 protein: CASSEGKQFF
V gene: TRBV9; J gene: TRBJ2-7; CDR3 protein: CASSLRDRDPFLMVEQYF
V gene: TRBV7-9; J gene: TRBJ1-1; CDR3 protein: CASSLGRPWGNTEAFF
V gene: TRBV13; J gene: TRBJ2-3; CDR3 protein: CASSLDRSISTDTQYF
V gene: TRBV6-4; J gene: TRBJ1-5; CDR3 protein: CASSESPGGHQPQHF